These 29 T cell receptor beta chains were sequenced from one sample in a study of T cells in Graves' hyperthyroidism and ophthalmopathy. The TCR beta CDR3 regions underwent amplification using RNA transcripts as the source. Using the HTBI primer set, a first-round RT-PCR was run on the TCR CDR3. TCRdb re-analysed the multiplex PCR reads in MiXCR, keeping a single row per CDR3 protein. This sample has more than 550,000 distinct CDR3 sequences, with 17% found just once. Specimen: blood. Every receptor here comes from a man over 45 with Graves' hyperthyroidism.

CDR3 loop: CASSLARDGKYEQYF. The CDR3 DNA is TGTGCCAGCAGCTTAGCGCGCGATGGAAAATACGAGCAGTACTTC. The V and J genes are TRBV7-6 and TRBJ2-7; D unclear. The CDR3 is made up of 15 amino acids. V gave up 0 bases and J gave up 4 bases, with 13 bases separating them. CDR1 SGHVS and CDR2 FNYEAQ come from the germline V gene.

This clonotype appeared a few times. V and J are TRBV30 and TRBJ2-7; D uncertain. Germline values: CDR1 GTSNPN, CDR2 SVGIG (reference sequence). The CDR3 totals 12 residues. V shed 6 bases and J shed 0 bases, with 9 bases lying between them. This chain's CDR3 is CACTASSYEQYF. In DNA, the CDR3 is TGTGCCTGTACAGCCAGCTCCTACGAGCAGTACTTC.

This clonotype was counted a few times. The gene calls are TRBV12-3 or TRBV12-4 and TRBJ2-7; D possibly corresponds to TRBD2 (7 bases). V was clipped by 7 bases and J by 6 bases, with 16 bases between them. The CDR3 spans 13 residues. The CDR3 DNA sequence: TGTGCCAGCACCCGCAGGGGAGGGAGCGAGCAGTACTTC. Protein product: CASTRRGGSEQYF.

This clonotype was counted at least ten times. The chain uses TRBV6-1 and TRBJ1-4; tentative D call: TRBD1 (6 bases). CDR3 size: 14 residues. CDR1 MNHNS and CDR2 SASEGT come from the germline V gene. V was cut by 4 bases and J by 8 bases, with 14 bases left in between. The CDR3 DNA reads as TGTGCCAGCAGTGCCCGCAGGGGCGCAGAAAAACTGTTTTTT. Translation gives CASSARRGAEKLFF.

This clonotype came up many times. This rearrangement joins TRBV11-2 to TRBJ1-1; D not resolved. The CDR3 has 14 residues. V was shortened by 1 base and J by 1 base, with 7 bases between the two germline ends. Germline-derived CDR1 and CDR2 are SGHAT and FQNNGV. CDR3 bases: TGTGCCAGCAGCTTAGTTGCGGGGAACACTGAAGCTTTCTTT. Translating gives CASSLVAGNTEAFF.

Many counts were recorded for this clonotype. V usage is TRBV7-6 and J usage is TRBJ1-4; D gene ambiguous. Trimming removed 6 bases from V and 0 bases from J, with 11 bases in between. This CDR3 region has 15 residues. CDR1 is SGHVS, CDR2 FNYEAQ, per germline. The CDR3 spells CASSGEATTNEKLFF. The DNA for the CDR3 is TGTGCCAGCAGTGGCGAAGCAACAACTAATGAAAAACTGTTTTTT.

This chain links TRBV25-1 with TRBJ2-6; no clear D. This CDR3 is built from 15 residues. The germline V gene has CDR1 MGHDK and CDR2 SYGVNS. V lost 2 bases and J lost 4, with 9 bases in between. The CDR3 coding sequence is TGTGCCAGCAGTGAAGCGGCGGACGGGGCCAACGTCCTGACTTTC. Its protein is CASSEAADGANVLTF. The complete variable domain, with remaining parts taken from reference TRBV25-1 and TRBJ2-6, reads EADIYQTPRYLVIGTGKKITLECSQTMGHDKMYWYQQDPGMELHLIHYSYGVNSTEKGDLSSESTVSRIRTEHFPLTLESARPSHTSQYLCASSEAADGANVLTFGAGSRLTVL.

This clonotype occurred many times. The chain has TRBV7-3 and TRBJ2-7, with D maybe TRBD2 (6 bases). Trimming pared 0 bases from V and 2 bases from J, leaving 11 bases between. Germline loops: CDR1 SGHTA, CDR2 FQGTGA. The CDR3 consists of 15 residues. This CDR3 is CASSLTGGTTYEQYF. CDR3 nucleotides: TGTGCCAGCAGCTTAACGGGGGGTACAACCTACGAGCAGTACTTC.

Concerning this clonotype itself: At one boundary the junction diverges from the germline segment, which might be a read error. The CDR3 nucleotides read TGTGCCTTCAGTGATATAGGTGGGGACACCGGGGAGCTGTTTTTT. It specifies CAFSDIGGDTGELFF. The V call is TRBV10-3, the J call TRBJ2-2; D ambiguous. The CDR3 runs 15 residues. Germline values: CDR1 ENHRY, CDR2 SYGVKD.

This clonotype was recorded many times. The V gene is TRBV28, the J gene TRBJ1-2, with D possibly matching TRBD1 (5 bases). The CDR3 loop spans 14 amino acids. Per the germline V gene, CDR1 is MDHEN and CDR2 is SYDVKM. V was cut by 6 bases and J by 4 bases, with 15 bases left in between. CDR3 nucleotides: TGTGCCAGCAGGCTCGGGGGAGGGGTCTATGGCTACACCTTC. Protein sequence: CASRLGGGVYGYTF.

This clonotype came up many times. The chain links TRBV14 to TRBJ1-1; D possibly corresponds to TRBD1 (6 bases). Trimming took off 4 bases at V and 3 bases at J, with 15 bases between the two ends. CDR1 SGHDN and CDR2 FVKESK come from the germline V gene. The CDR3 loop spans 15 amino acids. CDR3 in DNA: TGTGCCAGCAGCCCCCTCGGGGGGGCAGACACTGAAGCTTTCTTT. Translating it yields CASSPLGGADTEAFF.

This clonotype has ten or more counts. The CDR3 region is CASRGGGERGVKETQYF. In nucleotides, the CDR3 is TGTGCCAGCCGCGGGGGGGGGGAGAGGGGTGTTAAAGAGACCCAGTACTTC. The chain combines TRBV28 with TRBJ2-5; 9 bases match TRBD2. CDR1 and CDR2 from the germline V gene are MDHEN and SYDVKM. The junction had 16 bases not matched to a gene; V was cut back by 8 bases and J by 3 bases. This CDR3 is built from 17 residues.

The V and J genes are TRBV6-2 or TRBV6-3 and TRBJ2-3; 8 nucleotides line up with TRBD2. The germline CDR1 and CDR2 sequences are MNHEY and SVGEGT. The CDR3 covers 17 residues. V dropped 0 bases and J dropped 3; count of bases not matched to a gene: 8. The CDR3 sequence is CASSYSYGREGTDTQYF. In nucleotides, the CDR3 is TGTGCCAGCAGTTACTCTTACGGGAGGGAAGGAACAGATACGCAGTATTTT.

This clonotype appeared a few times. The chain has TRBV3-1 and TRBJ2-7; tentatively, D is TRBD2 (5 bases). CDR3 length: 14 amino acids. Germline CDR1 is LGHDT and CDR2 is YNNKEL (reference sequence). Trimming cost V 5 bases and J 2 bases, with 13 bases left between them. CDR3 sequence: CASSVGSGAYEQYF. The CDR3 DNA reads TGTGCCAGCAGCGTGGGGAGCGGCGCCTACGAGCAGTACTTC.

This clonotype was counted many times. The chain couples TRBV7-3 to TRBJ2-1; TRBD2 matches 7 bases. V lost 3 bases to trimming and J lost 8 bases; unmatched junction nucleotides: 7. The CDR3 is 14 residues long. The V gene's germline CDR1 is SGHTA and CDR2 FQGTGA. CDR3 protein: CASSFSGMGDEQFF. CDR3 nucleotide sequence: TGTGCCAGCAGCTTCAGCGGGATGGGGGATGAGCAGTTCTTC.

This clonotype appeared many times. The chain links TRBV12-3 or TRBV12-4 to TRBJ1-1; TRBD1 might be the D (6 bases). The CDR3 loop spans 13 amino acids. Deletions cut 3 bases from V and 5 bases from J, with 10 bases between. The CDR3 spells CASSFGGGTEAFF. In DNA form, the CDR3 reads TGTGCCAGCAGTTTTGGAGGGGGTACTGAAGCTTTCTTT.

This clonotype was seen repeatedly, ten times or more. J is TRBJ2-3 and V is TRBV11-2, with D uncertain. This CDR3 is built from 14 residues. V was clipped by 3 bases and J by 2 bases, with 9 bases between them. CDR1 and CDR2 from the germline V gene are SGHAT and FQNNGV. The CDR3 loop is CASSFYHHTDTQYF. The CDR3, as DNA: TGTGCCAGCAGCTTTTACCACCACACAGATACGCAGTATTTT. The complete variable domain, with remaining parts taken from reference TRBV11-2 and TRBJ2-3, reads EAGVAQSPRYKIIEKRQSVAFWCNPISGHATLYWYQQILGQGPKLLIQFQNNGVVDDSQLPKDRFSAERLKGVDSTLKIQPAKLEDSAVYLCASSFYHHTDTQYFGPGTRLTVL.

This clonotype was recorded many times. The V and J genes are TRBV12-5 and TRBJ2-3; 9 nucleotides match TRBD2. V shed 6 bases and J 2 bases; nucleotides not matched to a gene: 12. Germline loops: CDR1 LGHNT, CDR2 FRNRAP. This CDR3 is built from 17 residues. CDR3 sequence: CASGRTGTSTLTDTQYF. DNA for the CDR3: TGTGCTAGTGGAAGAACCGGGACTAGCACCCTCACAGATACGCAGTATTTT. Drawing the rest from reference TRBV12-5 and TRBJ2-3, the complete variable domain is DARVTQTPRHKVTEMGQEVTMRCQPILGHNTVFWYRQTMMQGLELLAYFRNRAPLDDSGMPKDRFSAEMPDATLATLKIQPSEPRDSAVYFCASGRTGTSTLTDTQYFGPGTRLTVL.

This clonotype was seen at least ten times. The V and J genes are TRBV28 and TRBJ2-1; D ambiguous. The V gene's germline CDR1 is MDHEN and CDR2 SYDVKM. The CDR3 covers 12 residues. V lost 4 bases and J 6 bases, leaving 7 bases between the germline ends. CDR3: CASSSNLNEQFF. The CDR3 region has the DNA TGTGCCAGCAGTTCCAACCTCAATGAGCAGTTCTTC.

Concerning this clonotype: Here the CDR3 omits its conserved ending phenylalanine or tryptophan, so a read error is the likely source. The chain has TRBV5-5 and TRBJ2-5; D is ambiguous. V lost 3 bases and J lost 1, with 13 bases in between. Looked up from germline, CDR1 is SGHKS and CDR2 is YYEKEE (reference sequence). The CDR3 totals 15 residues. In DNA form, the CDR3 reads TGTGCCAGCAGCTACAAACTGGCGGCCCAAGAGACCCAGTACGTC. Its translation: CASSYKLAAQETQYV.

This clonotype was counted ten times or more. This chain joins TRBV11-2 and TRBJ2-5, with D maybe TRBD1 (5 bases). This CDR3 has 16 residues. With 5 bases removed from V and 5 bases from J, the gap between germline ends came to 21 bases. The germline V gene has CDR1 SGHAT and CDR2 FQNNGV. The CDR3 protein is CASSPMGSQGLETQYF. Written as DNA, the CDR3 is TGTGCCAGCAGCCCCATGGGTAGTCAGGGCCTGGAGACCCAGTACTTC.

Ten or more counts support this clonotype. The rearrangement links TRBV6-1 to TRBJ2-1; 7 nucleotides align to TRBD1. Germline trimming cut 5 bases from V and 0 bases from J; bases unmatched to any gene: 4. From germline, CDR1 is MNHNS and CDR2 SASEGT. CDR3 length equals 15 residues. The CDR3 protein is CASSKTGTSYNEQFF. The CDR3 DNA sequence: TGTGCCAGCAGTAAGACAGGGACCTCCTACAATGAGCAGTTCTTC.

This clonotype came up many times. Here the CDR3 reads CASRGITGELFF. The CDR3 DNA follows: TGTGCCAGTAGGGGGATCACCGGGGAGCTGTTTTTT. The genes are TRBV19 and TRBJ2-2; D unclear. The CDR3 length is 12 residues. Trimming left V 6 bases short and J 4 bases short, with 6 bases between. Looked up from germline, CDR1 is LNHDA and CDR2 is SQIVND (reference sequence).

This clonotype came up many times. The chain has TRBV7-2 and TRBJ2-2; TRBD1 aligns across 9 bases. This CDR3 is 17 amino acids long. V was pared by 5 bases and J by 5 bases, with 12 bases of the junction left unmatched. Germline lookup yields CDR1 SGHTA and CDR2 FQGNSA. This CDR3 reads CASSAPPGQGKTGELFF. In DNA form, the CDR3 reads TGTGCCAGCAGCGCCCCACCGGGACAGGGAAAAACCGGGGAGCTGTTTTTT.

Concerning this clonotype: Since a much larger clone is just one base distant, this may be a read error. This chain links TRBV11-3 with TRBJ2-1, with 10 bases identical to TRBD1. The germline V gene has CDR1 SGHNT and CDR2 YENEEA. V dropped 5 bases and J dropped 9; count of bases not matched to a gene: 7. The CDR3 runs 14 residues. CDR3 coding DNA: TGTGCCAGCAGCGAGGGACAGGGGAACATTGAGCAGTTCTTC. It yields the protein CASSEGQGNIEQFF.

A few counts support this clonotype. The genes are TRBV19 and TRBJ2-1; 12 positions match TRBD2. CDR1 LNHDA and CDR2 SQIVND come from the germline V gene (reference sequence). This CDR3 is built from 13 residues. V shed 8 bases, J shed 9 bases, and the junction held 5 bases outside the gene matches. In nucleotides, the CDR3 is TGTGCCAGTCGACTAGCGGGGGAGGGTGAGCAGTTCTTC. This gives the protein CASRLAGEGEQFF.

Many counts were recorded for this clonotype. The chain couples TRBV7-3 to TRBJ2-2; 8 bases are shared with TRBD2. In germline, CDR1 is SGHTA, CDR2 FQGTGA. With 0 bases clipped from V and 4 bases from J, the junction kept 7 bases outside the gene matches. The CDR3 length is 17 residues. The CDR3: CASSLTGREVITGELFF. The CDR3 bases are TGTGCCAGCAGCTTAACGGGGCGGGAGGTAATCACCGGGGAGCTGTTTTTT.

J is TRBJ1-1 and V is TRBV28; no clear D gene. The CDR3 length is 14 residues. Germline V lookup: CDR1 MDHEN, CDR2 SYDVKM. V lost 7 bases, J lost 1 base, and 13 bases lay in between. The CDR3 protein is CASTQDGANTEAFF. In nucleotides, the CDR3 is TGTGCCAGCACCCAGGACGGAGCGAACACTGAAGCTTTCTTT.

The chain is built from TRBV5-6 and TRBJ1-2; 7 bases line up with TRBD1. V dropped 0 bases and J dropped 3; count of bases not matched to a gene: 8. The CDR3 covers 16 residues. CDR1 and CDR2 (germline): SGHDT, YYEEEE. The CDR3 bases are TGTGCCAGCAGCTTGGGCGGACAGGCGGGGCACTATGGCTACACCTTC. Protein: CASSLGGQAGHYGYTF.